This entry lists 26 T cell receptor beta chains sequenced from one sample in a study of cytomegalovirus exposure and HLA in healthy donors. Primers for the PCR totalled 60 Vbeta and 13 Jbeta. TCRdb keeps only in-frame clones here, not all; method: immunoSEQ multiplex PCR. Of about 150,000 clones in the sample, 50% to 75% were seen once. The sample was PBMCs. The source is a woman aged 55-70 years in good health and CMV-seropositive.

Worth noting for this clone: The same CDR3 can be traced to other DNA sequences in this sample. CDR3 amino acids: CASSPGGETQYF. CDR3 coding DNA: TGTGCCAGCTCCCCCGGAGGAGAGACCCAGTACTTC. This chain links TRBV18 with TRBJ2-5; D is perhaps TRBD2 (5 bases). The CDR3 loop spans 12 amino acids. Germline CDR1 and CDR2: KGHSH and LQKENI. V shed 6 bases and J shed 4 bases, with 9 bases lying between them.

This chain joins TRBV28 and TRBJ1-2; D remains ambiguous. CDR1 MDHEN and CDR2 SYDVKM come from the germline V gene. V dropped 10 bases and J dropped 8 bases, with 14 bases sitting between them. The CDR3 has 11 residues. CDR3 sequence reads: CAISRTVGYTF. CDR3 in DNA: TGTGCCATCTCCCGAACTGTAGGCTACACCTTC.

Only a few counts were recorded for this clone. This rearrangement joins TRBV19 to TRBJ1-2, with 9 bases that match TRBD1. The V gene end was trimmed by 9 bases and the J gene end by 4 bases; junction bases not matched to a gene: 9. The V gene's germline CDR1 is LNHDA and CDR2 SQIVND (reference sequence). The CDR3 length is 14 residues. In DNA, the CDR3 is TGTGCCAGCCGGACAGGGGCCGGAGGCTATGGCTACACCTTC. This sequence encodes CASRTGAGGYGYTF. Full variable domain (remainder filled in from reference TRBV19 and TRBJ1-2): DGGITQSPKYLFRKEGQNVTLSCEQNLNHDAMYWYRQDPGQGLRLIYYSQIVNDFQKGDIAEGYSVSREKKESFPLTVTSAQKNPTAFYLCASRTGAGGYGYTFGSGTRLTVV.

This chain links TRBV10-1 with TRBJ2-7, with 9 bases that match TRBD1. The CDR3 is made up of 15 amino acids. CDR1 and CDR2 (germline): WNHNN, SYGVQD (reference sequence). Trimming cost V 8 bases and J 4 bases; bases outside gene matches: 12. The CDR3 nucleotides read TGCGCCAGCGTCTGCGGGGACAGGGTTTCATACGAGCAGTACTTC. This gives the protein CASVCGDRVSYEQYF.

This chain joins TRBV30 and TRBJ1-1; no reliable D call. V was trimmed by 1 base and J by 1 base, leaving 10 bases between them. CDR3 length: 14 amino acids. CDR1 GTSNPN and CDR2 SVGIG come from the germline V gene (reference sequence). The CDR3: CAWSDYPKNTEAFF. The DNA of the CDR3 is TGTGCCTGGAGTGACTATCCGAAGAACACTGAAGCTTTCTTT.

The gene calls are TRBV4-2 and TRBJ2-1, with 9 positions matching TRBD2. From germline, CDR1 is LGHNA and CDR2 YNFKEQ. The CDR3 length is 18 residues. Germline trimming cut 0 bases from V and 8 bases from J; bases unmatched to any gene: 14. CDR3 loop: CASSQDLGVSGRFDEQFF. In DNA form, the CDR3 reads TGTGCCAGCAGCCAAGATCTAGGAGTTAGCGGGAGATTCGATGAGCAGTTCTTC.

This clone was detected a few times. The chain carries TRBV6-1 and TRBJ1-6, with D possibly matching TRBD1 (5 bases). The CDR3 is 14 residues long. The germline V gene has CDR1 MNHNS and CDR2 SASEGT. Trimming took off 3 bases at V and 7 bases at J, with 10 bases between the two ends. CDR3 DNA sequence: TGTGCCAGCAGTGAGGCAGGGAGGAATTCACCCCTCCACTTT. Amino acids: CASSEAGRNSPLHF.

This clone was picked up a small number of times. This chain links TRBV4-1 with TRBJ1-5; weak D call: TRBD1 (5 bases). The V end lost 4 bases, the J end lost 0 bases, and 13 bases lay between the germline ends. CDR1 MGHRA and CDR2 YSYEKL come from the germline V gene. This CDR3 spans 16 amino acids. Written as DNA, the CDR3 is TGCGCCAGCAGCCCCGGGACTGTTTATAGCAATCAGCCCCAGCATTTT. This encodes CASSPGTVYSNQPQHF.

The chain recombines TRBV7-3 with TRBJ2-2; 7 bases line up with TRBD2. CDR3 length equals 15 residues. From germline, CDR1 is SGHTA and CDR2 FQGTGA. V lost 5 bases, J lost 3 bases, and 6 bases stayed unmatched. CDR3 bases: TGTGCCAGCAGCCGCGGCGGGAGTTACACCGGGGAGCTGTTTTTT. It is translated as CASSRGGSYTGELFF.

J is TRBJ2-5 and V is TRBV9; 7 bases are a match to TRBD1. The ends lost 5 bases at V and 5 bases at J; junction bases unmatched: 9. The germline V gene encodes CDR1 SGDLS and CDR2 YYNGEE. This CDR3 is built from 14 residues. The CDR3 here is CASSTGATRETQYF. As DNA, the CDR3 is TGTGCCAGCAGTACAGGGGCGACGAGGGAGACCCAGTACTTC. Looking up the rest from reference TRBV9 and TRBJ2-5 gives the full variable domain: DSGVTQTPKHLITATGQRVTLRCSPRSGDLSVYWYQQSLDQGLQFLIQYYNGEERAKGNILERFSAQQFPDLHSELNLSSLELGDSALYFCASSTGATRETQYFGPGTRLLVL.

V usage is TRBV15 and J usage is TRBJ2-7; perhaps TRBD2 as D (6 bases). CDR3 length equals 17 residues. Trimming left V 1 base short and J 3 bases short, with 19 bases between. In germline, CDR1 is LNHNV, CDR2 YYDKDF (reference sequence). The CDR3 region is CATSRVGLAGRNYEQYF. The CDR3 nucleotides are TGTGCCACCAGCAGAGTGGGGCTAGCAGGGAGGAACTACGAGCAGTACTTC.

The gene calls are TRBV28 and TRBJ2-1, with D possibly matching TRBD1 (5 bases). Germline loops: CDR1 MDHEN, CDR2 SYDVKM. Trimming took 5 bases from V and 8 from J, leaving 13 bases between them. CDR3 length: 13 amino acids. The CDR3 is CASSVRQSHEQFF. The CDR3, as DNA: TGTGCCAGCAGTGTCCGACAGTCCCATGAGCAGTTCTTC.

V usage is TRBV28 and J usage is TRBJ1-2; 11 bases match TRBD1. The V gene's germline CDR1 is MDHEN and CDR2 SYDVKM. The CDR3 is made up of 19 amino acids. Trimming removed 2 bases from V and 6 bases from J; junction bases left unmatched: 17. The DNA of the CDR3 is TGTGCCAGCAGTTTAGGGGCGGAGGACAGGGGGCGAGAGGGTGATGGCTACACCTTC. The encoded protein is CASSLGAEDRGREGDGYTF.

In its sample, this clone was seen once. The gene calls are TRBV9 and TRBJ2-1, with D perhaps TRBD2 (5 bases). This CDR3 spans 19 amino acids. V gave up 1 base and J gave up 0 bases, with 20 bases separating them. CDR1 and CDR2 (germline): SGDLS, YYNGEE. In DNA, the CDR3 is TGTGCCAGCAGCGTAAAAGGAGACCAGCGGACGTTCTCCTACAATGAGCAGTTCTTC. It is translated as CASSVKGDQRTFSYNEQFF.

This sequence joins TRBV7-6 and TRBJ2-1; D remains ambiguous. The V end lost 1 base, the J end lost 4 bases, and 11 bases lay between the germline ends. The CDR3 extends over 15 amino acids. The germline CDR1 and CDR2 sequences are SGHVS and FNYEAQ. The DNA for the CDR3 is TGTGCCAGCAGCTTAGAGTGGCAGTCATACAATGAGCAGTTCTTC. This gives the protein CASSLEWQSYNEQFF.

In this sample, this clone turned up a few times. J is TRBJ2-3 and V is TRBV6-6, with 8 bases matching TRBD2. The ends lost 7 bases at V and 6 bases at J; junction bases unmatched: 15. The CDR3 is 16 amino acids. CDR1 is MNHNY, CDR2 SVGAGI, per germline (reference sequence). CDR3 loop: CASNTQTSVSSDTQYF. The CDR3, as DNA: TGTGCCAGCAATACCCAGACTAGCGTCTCTTCGGATACGCAGTATTTT.

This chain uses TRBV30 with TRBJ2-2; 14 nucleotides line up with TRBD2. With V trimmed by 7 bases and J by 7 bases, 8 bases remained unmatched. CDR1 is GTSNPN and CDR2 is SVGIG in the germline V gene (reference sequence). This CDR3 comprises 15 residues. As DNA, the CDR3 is TGTGCCTCGGGACTAGCGGGAGACGCCGGCGGGGAGCTGTTTTTT. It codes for CASGLAGDAGGELFF.

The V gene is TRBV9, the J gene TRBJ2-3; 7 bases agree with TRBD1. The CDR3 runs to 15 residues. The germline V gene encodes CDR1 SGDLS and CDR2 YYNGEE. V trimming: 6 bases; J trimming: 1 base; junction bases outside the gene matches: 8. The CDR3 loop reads CASTPRTGGTDTQYF. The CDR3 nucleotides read TGTGCCAGCACCCCGAGGACAGGCGGCACAGATACGCAGTATTTT.

CDR3 nucleotides: TGTGCCTGGGGACAGGGGTTTAATCAGCCCCAGCATTTT. This sequence encodes CAWGQGFNQPQHF. The chain has TRBV30 and TRBJ1-5; TRBD1 matches 9 bases. Germline CDR1 is GTSNPN and CDR2 is SVGIG (reference sequence). CDR3 size: 13 residues. The junction had 3 bases not matched to a gene; V was cut back by 5 bases and J by 4 bases.

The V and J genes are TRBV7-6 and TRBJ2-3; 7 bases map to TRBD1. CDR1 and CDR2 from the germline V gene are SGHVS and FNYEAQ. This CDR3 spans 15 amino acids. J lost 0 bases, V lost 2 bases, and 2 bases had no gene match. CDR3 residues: CASSLSGQSTDTQYF. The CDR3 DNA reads TGTGCCAGCAGCTTATCGGGACAGAGCACAGATACGCAGTATTTT. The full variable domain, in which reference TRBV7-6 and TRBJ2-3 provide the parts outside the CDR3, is GAGVSQSPRYKVTKRGQDVALRCDPISGHVSLYWYRQALGQGPEFLTYFNYEAQQDKSGLPNDRFSAERPEGSISTLTIQRTEQRDSAMYRCASSLSGQSTDTQYFGPGTRLTVL.

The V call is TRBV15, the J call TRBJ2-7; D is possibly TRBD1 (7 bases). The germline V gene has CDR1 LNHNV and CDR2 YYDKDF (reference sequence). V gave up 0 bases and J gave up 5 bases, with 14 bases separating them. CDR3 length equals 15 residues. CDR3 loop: CATSRDDREADEQYF. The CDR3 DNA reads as TGTGCCACCAGCAGAGATGACAGGGAGGCAGACGAGCAGTACTTC.

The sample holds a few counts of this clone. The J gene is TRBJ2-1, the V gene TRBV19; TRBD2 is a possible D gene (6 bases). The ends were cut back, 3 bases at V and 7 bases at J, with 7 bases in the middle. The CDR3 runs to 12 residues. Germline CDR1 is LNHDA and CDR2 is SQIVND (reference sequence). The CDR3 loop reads CASSIGTNEQFF. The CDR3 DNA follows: TGTGCCAGTAGTATTGGGACTAATGAGCAGTTCTTC. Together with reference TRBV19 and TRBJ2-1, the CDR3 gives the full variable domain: DGGITQSPKYLFRKEGQNVTLSCEQNLNHDAMYWYRQDPGQGLRLIYYSQIVNDFQKGDIAEGYSVSREKKESFPLTVTSAQKNPTAFYLCASSIGTNEQFFGPGTRLTVL.

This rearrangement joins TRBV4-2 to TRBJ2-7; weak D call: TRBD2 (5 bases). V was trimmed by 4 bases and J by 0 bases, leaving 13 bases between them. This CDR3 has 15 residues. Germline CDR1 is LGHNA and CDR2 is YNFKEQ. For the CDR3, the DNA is TGTGCCAGCAGCCCAGAATGGGGAGACTCCTACGAGCAGTACTTC. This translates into CASSPEWGDSYEQYF.

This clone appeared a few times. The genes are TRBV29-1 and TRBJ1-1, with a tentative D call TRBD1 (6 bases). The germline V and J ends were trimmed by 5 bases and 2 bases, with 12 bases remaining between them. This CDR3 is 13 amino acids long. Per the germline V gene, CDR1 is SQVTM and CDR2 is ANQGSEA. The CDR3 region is CSVRDISNTEAFF. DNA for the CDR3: TGCAGCGTTCGGGACATTTCTAACACTGAAGCTTTCTTT.

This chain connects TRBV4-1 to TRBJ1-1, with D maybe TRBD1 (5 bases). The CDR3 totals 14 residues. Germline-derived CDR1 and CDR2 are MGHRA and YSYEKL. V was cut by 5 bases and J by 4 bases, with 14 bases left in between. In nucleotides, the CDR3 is TGCGCCAGCAGCGACAGTCCCCTGGGCACTGAAGCTTTCTTT. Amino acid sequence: CASSDSPLGTEAFF.

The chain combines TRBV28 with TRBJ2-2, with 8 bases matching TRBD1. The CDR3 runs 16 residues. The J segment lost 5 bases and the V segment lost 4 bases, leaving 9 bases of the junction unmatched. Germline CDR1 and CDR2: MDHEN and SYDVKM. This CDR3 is CASSSRGQGWTGELFF. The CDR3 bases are TGTGCCAGCAGTTCACGCGGACAGGGATGGACCGGGGAGCTGTTTTTT.